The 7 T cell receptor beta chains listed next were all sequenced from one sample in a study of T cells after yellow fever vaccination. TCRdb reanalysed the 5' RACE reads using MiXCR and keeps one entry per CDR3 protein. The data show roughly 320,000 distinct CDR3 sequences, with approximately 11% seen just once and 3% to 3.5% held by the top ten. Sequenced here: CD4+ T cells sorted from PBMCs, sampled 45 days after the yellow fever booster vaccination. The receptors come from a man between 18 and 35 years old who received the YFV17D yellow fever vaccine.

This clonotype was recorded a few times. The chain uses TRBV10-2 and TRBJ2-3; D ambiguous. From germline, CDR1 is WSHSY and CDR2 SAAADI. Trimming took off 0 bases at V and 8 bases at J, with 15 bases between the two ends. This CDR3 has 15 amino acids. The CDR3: CASSESRAVVGTQYF. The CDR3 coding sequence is TGCGCCAGCAGTGAGTCGCGAGCAGTCGTTGGTACGCAGTATTTT.

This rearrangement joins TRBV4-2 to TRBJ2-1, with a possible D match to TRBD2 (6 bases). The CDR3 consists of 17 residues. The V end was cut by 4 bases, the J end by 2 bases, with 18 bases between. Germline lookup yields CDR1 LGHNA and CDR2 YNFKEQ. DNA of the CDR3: TGTGCCAGCAGCCTTACGGGGTCGAGCGGGCCCTACAATGAGCAGTTCTTC. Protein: CASSLTGSSGPYNEQFF.

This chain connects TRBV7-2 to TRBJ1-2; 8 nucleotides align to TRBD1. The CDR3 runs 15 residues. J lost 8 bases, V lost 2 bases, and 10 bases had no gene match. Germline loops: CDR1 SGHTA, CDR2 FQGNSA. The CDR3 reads CASSLTMDRVGGYTF. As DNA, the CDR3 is TGTGCCAGCAGCTTAACTATGGACAGGGTGGGAGGCTACACCTTC.

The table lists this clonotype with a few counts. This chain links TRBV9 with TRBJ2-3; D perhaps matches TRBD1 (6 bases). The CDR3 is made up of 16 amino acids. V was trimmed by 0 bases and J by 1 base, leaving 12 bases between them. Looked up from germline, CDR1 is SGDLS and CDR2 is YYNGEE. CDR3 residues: CASSVDQGPRTDTQYF. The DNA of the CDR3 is TGTGCCAGCAGCGTAGATCAGGGGCCCCGCACAGATACGCAGTATTTT.

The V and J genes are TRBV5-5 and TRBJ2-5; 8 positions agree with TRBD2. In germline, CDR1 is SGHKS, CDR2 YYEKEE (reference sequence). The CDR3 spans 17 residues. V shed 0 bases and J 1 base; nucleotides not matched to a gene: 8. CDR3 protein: CASSLAPGLALQETQYF. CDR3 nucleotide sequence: TGTGCCAGCAGCTTGGCGCCCGGACTAGCCCTCCAAGAGACCCAGTACTTC.

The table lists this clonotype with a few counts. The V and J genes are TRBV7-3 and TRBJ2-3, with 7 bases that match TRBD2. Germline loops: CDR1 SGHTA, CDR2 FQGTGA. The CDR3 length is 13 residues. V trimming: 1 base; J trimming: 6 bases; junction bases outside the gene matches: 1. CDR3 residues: CASSLMGGDTQYF. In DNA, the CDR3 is TGTGCCAGCAGCTTAATGGGGGGGGATACGCAGTATTTT.

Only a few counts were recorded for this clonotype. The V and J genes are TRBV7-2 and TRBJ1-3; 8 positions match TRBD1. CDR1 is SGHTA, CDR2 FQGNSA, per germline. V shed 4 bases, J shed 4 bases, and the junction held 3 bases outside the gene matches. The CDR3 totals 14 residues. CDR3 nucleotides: TGTGCCAGCAGCTCAGGGGGCGGAGGAAACACCATATATTTT. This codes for CASSSGGGGNTIYF.